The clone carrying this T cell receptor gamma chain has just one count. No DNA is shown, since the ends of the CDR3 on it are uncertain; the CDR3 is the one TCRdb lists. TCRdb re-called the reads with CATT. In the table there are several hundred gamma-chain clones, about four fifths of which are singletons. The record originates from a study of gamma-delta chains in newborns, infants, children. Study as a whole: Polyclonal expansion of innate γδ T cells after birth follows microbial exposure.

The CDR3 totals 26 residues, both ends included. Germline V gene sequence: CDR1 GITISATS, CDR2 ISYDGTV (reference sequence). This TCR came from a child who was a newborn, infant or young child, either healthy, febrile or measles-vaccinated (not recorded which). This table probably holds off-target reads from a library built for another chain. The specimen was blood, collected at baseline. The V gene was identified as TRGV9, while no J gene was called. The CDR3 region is CACDITGGYSSWDTRQMFFGTGIKLF.